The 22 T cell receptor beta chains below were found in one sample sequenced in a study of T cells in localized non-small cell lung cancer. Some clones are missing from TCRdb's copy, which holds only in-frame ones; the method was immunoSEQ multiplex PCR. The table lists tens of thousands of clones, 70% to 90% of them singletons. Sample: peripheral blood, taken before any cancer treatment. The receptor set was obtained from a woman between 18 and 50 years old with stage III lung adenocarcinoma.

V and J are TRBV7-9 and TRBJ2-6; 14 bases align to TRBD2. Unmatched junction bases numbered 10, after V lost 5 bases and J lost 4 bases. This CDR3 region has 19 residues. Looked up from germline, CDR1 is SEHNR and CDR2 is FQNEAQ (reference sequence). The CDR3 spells CASSRSGLAGDRGANVLTF. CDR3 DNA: TGTGCCAGCAGCCGATCGGGACTAGCGGGGGACCGGGGGGCCAACGTCCTGACTTTC.

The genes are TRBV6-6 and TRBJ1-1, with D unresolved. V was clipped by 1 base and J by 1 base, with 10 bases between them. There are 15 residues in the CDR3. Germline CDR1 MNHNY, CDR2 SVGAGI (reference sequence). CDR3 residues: CASSYYGVGNTEAFF. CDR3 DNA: TGTGCCAGCAGTTACTATGGGGTAGGGAACACTGAAGCTTTCTTT.

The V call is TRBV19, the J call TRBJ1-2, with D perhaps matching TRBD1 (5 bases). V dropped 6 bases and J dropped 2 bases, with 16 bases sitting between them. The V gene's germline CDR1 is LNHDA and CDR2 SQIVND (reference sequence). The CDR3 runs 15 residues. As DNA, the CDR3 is TGTGCCAGTAGGGAACGCAGGGATTTAAACTATGGCTACACCTTC. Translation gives CASRERRDLNYGYTF.

The CDR3 here is CASSFGRENSPLHF. CDR3 nucleotide sequence: TGTGCCAGCAGCTTCGGTAGGGAGAACTCACCCCTCCACTTT. V gene TRBV7-2 combines with J gene TRBJ1-6; unclear D gene. The germline V gene has CDR1 SGHTA and CDR2 FQGNSA. The V gene lost 3 bases and the J gene lost 10 bases, with 13 bases spanning the gap. The CDR3 spans 14 residues. The complete variable domain, with remaining parts taken from reference TRBV7-2 and TRBJ1-6, reads GAGVSQSPSNKVTEKGKDVELRCDPISGHTALYWYRQSLGQGLEFLIYFQGNSAPDKSGLPSDRFSAERTGGSVSTLTIQRTQQEDSAVYLCASSFGRENSPLHFGNGTRLTVT.

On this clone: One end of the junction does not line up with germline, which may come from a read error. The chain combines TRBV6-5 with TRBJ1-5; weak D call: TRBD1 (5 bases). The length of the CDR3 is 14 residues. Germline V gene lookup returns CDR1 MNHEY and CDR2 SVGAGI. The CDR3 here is CTSSQGRSNQPQHF. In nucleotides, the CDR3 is TGTACCAGCAGTCAGGGTAGGAGCAATCAGCCCCAGCATTTT.

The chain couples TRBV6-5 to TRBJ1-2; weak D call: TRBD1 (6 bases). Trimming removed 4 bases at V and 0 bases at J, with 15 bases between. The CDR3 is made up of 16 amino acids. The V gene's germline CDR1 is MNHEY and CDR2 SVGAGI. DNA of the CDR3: TGTGCCAGCAGTTCAGGGGACGGTATTTCTAACTATGGCTACACCTTC. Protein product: CASSSGDGISNYGYTF.

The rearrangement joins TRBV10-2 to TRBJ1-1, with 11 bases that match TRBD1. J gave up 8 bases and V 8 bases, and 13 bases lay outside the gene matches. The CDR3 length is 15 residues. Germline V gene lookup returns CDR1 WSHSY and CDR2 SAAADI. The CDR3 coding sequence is TGCGCCAGCTACAAGGGCGGGACAGGGGGTGTGGAAGCTTTCTTT. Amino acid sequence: CASYKGGTGGVEAFF.

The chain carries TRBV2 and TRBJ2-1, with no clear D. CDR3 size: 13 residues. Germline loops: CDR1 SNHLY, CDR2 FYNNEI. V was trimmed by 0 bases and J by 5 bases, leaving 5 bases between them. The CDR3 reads CASSEAQHNEQFF. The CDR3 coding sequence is TGTGCCAGCAGTGAAGCGCAGCACAATGAGCAGTTCTTC.

CDR3 in amino acids: CASSYSSGANVLTF. CDR3 DNA sequence: TGCGCCAGCAGCTACAGCTCTGGGGCCAACGTCCTGACTTTC. The V gene is TRBV5-1, the J gene TRBJ2-6; D unclear. Germline V CDR1 and CDR2: SGHRS, YFSETQ. CDR3 size: 14 residues. V was trimmed by 3 bases and J by 0 bases, leaving 4 bases between them.

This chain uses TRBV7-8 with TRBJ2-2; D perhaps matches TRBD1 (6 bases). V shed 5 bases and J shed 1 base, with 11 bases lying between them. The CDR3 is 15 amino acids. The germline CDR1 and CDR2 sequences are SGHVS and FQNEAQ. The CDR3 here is CASSAPTGNTGELFF. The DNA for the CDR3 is TGTGCCAGCAGCGCCCCGACAGGGAACACCGGGGAGCTGTTTTTT.

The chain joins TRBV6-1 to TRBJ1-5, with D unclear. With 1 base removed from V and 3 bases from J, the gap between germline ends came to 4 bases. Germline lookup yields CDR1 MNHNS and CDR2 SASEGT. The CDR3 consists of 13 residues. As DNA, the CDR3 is TGTGCCAGCAGTGAAGTTCTCAATCAGCCCCAGCATTTT. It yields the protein CASSEVLNQPQHF.

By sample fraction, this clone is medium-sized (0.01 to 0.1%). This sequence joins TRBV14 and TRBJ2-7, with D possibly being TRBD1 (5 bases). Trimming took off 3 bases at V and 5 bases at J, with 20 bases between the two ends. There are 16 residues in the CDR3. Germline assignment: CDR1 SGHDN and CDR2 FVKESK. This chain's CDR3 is CASSQDIASATHEQYF. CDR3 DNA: TGTGCCAGCAGCCAGGACATCGCCTCGGCTACGCACGAGCAGTACTTC. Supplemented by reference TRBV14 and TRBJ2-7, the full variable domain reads EAGVTQFPSHSVIEKGQTVTLRCDPISGHDNLYWYRRVMGKEIKFLLHFVKESKQDESGMPNNRFLAERTGGTYSTLKVQPAELEDSGVYFCASSQDIASATHEQYFGPGTRLTVT.

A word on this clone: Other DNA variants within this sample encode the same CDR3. The CDR3 coding sequence is TGTGCCAGTAGTATTTGGACAGGAGATCAGCCCCAGCATTTT. Protein: CASSIWTGDQPQHF. The gene calls are TRBV19 and TRBJ1-5; 7 bases match TRBD1. Germline CDR1 LNHDA, CDR2 SQIVND (reference sequence). The junction had 4 bases not matched to a gene; V was cut back by 3 bases and J by 5 bases. This CDR3 comprises 14 residues.

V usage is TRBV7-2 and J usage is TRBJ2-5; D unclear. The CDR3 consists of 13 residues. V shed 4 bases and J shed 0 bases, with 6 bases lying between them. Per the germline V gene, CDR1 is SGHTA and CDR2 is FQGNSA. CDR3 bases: TGTGCCAGCAGCTCAAGACACCAAGAGACCCAGTACTTC. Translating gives CASSSRHQETQYF.

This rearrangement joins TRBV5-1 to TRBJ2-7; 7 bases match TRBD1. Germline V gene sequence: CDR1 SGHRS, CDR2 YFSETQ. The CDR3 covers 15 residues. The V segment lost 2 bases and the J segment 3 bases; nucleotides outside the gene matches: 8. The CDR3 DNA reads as TGCGCCAGCAGCTTACTGGGGGACAGTAACTACGAGCAGTACTTC. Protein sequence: CASSLLGDSNYEQYF.

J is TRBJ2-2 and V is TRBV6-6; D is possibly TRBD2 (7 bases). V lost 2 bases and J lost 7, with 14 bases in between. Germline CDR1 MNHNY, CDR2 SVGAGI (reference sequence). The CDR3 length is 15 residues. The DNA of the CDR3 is TGTGCCAGCAGTTACGGCAGGGGAGGGGTCGGGGAGCTGTTTTTT. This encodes CASSYGRGGVGELFF.

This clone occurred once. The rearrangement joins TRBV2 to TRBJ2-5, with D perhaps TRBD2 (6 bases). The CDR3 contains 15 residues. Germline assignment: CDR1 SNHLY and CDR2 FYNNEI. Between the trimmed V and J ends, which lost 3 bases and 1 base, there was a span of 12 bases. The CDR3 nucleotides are TGTGCCAGCAGTGACCCATGGAGGGCCCAAGAGACCCAGTACTTC. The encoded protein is CASSDPWRAQETQYF.

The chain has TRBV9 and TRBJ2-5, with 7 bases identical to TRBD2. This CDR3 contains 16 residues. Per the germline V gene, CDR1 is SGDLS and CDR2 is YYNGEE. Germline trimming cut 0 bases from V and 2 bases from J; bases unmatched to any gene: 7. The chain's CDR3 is CASSVAGGSFQETQYF. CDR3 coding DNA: TGTGCCAGCAGCGTAGCCGGGGGGAGTTTTCAAGAGACCCAGTACTTC.

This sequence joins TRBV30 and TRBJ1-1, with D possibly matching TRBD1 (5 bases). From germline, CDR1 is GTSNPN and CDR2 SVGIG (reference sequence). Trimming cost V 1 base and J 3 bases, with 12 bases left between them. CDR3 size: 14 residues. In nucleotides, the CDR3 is TGTGCCTGGAGTGGACAGAACCCTTACACTGAAGCTTTCTTT. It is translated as CAWSGQNPYTEAFF.

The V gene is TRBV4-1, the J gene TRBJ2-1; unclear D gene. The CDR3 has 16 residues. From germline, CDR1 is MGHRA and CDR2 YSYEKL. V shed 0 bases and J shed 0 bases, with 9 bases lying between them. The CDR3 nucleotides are TGCGCCAGCAGCCAAGAGTCCCCGAGCTCCTACAATGAGCAGTTCTTC. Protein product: CASSQESPSSYNEQFF.

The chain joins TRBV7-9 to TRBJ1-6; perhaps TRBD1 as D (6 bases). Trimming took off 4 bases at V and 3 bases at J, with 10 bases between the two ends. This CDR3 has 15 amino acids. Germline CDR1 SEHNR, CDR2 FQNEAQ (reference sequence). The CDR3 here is CASSSQGNYNSPLHF. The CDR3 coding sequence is TGTGCCAGCAGCTCCCAGGGGAACTATAATTCACCCCTCCACTTT.

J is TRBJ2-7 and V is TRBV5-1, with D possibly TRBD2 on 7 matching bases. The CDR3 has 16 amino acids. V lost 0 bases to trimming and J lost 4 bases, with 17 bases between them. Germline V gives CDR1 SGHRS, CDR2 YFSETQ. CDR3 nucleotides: TGCGCCAGCAGCTTGGATAGGACGGGGGGCTTTTACGAGCAGTACTTC. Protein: CASSLDRTGGFYEQYF.